This section outlines one T cell receptor beta chain sequence together with its context. Germline V gene lookup returns CDR1 SGHVS and CDR2 FNYEAQ. V was pared by 4 bases and J by 3 bases, with 3 bases of the junction left unmatched. CDR3 length: 16 residues. The sample belongs to a study of T cell responses to AZD1222 COVID-19 vaccine. Assay used: immunoSEQ multiplex PCR; TCRdb lists only in-frame clones, some missing. In the table there are 95,000 to 150,000 clones, just over 90% of which are singletons. The origin of this receptor is an adult who received the AZD1222 COVID-19 vaccine. The V gene is TRBV7-6, the J gene TRBJ2-2; 12 nucleotides align to TRBD2. Sequencing used peripheral blood, obtained 28 days after the second AZD1222 dose. The CDR3 sequence: CASSSRLAGDTGELFF. Written as DNA, the CDR3 is TGTGCCAGCAGCTCCCGACTAGCGGGAGACACCGGGGAGCTGTTTTTT. Full variable domain (remainder filled in from reference TRBV7-6 and TRBJ2-2): GAGVSQSPRYKVTKRGQDVALRCDPISGHVSLYWYRQALGQGPEFLTYFNYEAQQDKSGLPNDRFSAERPEGSISTLTIQRTEQRDSAMYRCASSSRLAGDTGELFFGEGSRLTVL.